The TCR beta chain described here comes from a study of vaccination and CD4 T cells after COVID-19. For the study at large: Cells received overlapping spike peptides from SARS-CoV-2, HCoV-NL63, HCoV-OC43 and HCoV-229E as stimulation.

With V trimmed by 2 bases and J by 4 bases, 7 bases remained unmatched. Germline CDR1 reads SGHTA; CDR2 reads FQGNSA. The CDR3 is 16 amino acids. The Oncomine TCR Beta short-read assay sequenced DNA from cultured CD4+ T cells. TCRdb used MiXCR to reprocess the PCR reads, holding one entry per CDR3 protein. This table has over 14,000 distinct CDR3 sequences, roughly half appearing once. Regarding the study as a whole: Median reactive clonotypes, those recognizing SARS-CoV-2, rose from approximately 21 to 40, not significantly.

Comment on this clonotype: Its antigen is unidentified.

Stated treatment: roughly 11-day PBMC culture with coronavirus spike peptide pools or control peptides (ViraFEST assay). For ViraFEST, peptide pools expanded antigen-specific T cells, after which the TCRs were sequenced. Once cultured about eleven days, CD4+ T cells underwent isolation by negative selection. This TCR was sampled from a human donor who had recovered from COVID-19. Sequences were obtained from CD4+ T cells from blood, cultured in vitro. The chain recombines TRBV7-2 with TRBJ2-2, with 7 bases fitting TRBD2. The CDR3, as DNA: TGTGCCAGCAGCTTAAATGGGAGGGCCGCCACCGGGGAGCTGTTTTTT. It codes for CASSLNGRAATGELFF.